This T cell receptor beta chain comes out of a study of cytomegalovirus exposure and HLA in healthy donors. A multiplex PCR was run with 60 Vbeta primers and 13 Jbeta primers. Libraries were prepared by immunoSEQ multiplex PCR; TCRdb keeps only in-frame clonotypes and omits some of them. This sample's table has around 40,000 clones. Germline loops: CDR1 SEHNR, CDR2 FQNEAQ (reference sequence). Trimming removed 10 bases at V and 5 bases at J, with 15 bases between. This CDR3 has 14 amino acids. Regarding the study as a whole: Later analysis associated a missense DCLRE1C variant with TCR beta V- and J-gene trimming. In a later analysis, around 18,000 TCR beta sequences were associated with HLA alleles at 0.05 false discovery rate.

As for this clone: Its antigen remains unknown.

The specimen sequenced was PBMCs. The receptor's source is a human donor in good health. The V gene is TRBV7-9, the J gene TRBJ1-6; D not resolved. CDR3 sequence (DNA): TGTGCCACCGCTCGGGAAAGTGATAATTCACCCCTCCACTTT. Translation gives CATARESDNSPLHF.